The 11 T cell receptor beta chains in this list originate from one sample, sequenced in a study of T-cell reconstitution after alpha-beta-depleted transplantation in children listed by TCRdb under 2016. The protocol used for the library was PCR. TCRdb names Illumina HiSeq 2500 as the instrument used. TCR library preparation used molecular barcoding, with unique molecular identifiers applied to normalize quantification of the TCRbeta repertoire. In-frame beta chains were kept once TCRdb had trimmed the public reads at Q25 with fastp and called clones with MiXCR. CDR3 protein sequences are deduplicated, and each keeps its most common genes and DNA. The sample has 230,000 or so distinct CDR3 sequences on record, 12% of them singletons. Over 2.5% of the sample is taken by the ten largest. This sample comprised PBMCs from the stem cell graft donor, obtained from the stem cell graft. These receptors were taken from a human donor who donated a stem cell graft to a child with acute lymphoblastic leukemia.

A note on this clonotype: This may be a read error, as it is one base from a much larger clone. The chain couples TRBV20-1 to TRBJ2-5; 7 positions match TRBD1. The germline CDR1 and CDR2 sequences are DFQATT and SNEGSKA (reference sequence). V was clipped by 6 bases and J by 5 bases; unmatched bases: 18. CDR3 size: 16 residues. CDR3 nucleotides: TGCAGTGCGGAGAGACCCGGGACAGCTATATGGGAGACCCAGTACTTC. Residues: CSAERPGTAIWETQYF.

The table lists this clonotype with many counts. The chain links TRBV5-1 to TRBJ2-2; 9 bases are a match to TRBD2. CDR1 is SGHRS and CDR2 is YFSETQ in the germline V gene. The CDR3 is 15 amino acids. The J segment lost 5 bases and the V segment lost 1 base, leaving 3 bases of the junction unmatched. Written as DNA, the CDR3 is TGCGCCAGCAGCTTGTCTCTAGCGGGAACCGGGGAGCTGTTTTTT. Amino acids: CASSLSLAGTGELFF.

This clonotype has a count of ten or more. The CDR3 DNA reads TGTGCCAGCAGCTCGCCTAGCGGAGTCACAGATACGCAGTATTTT. Its translation is CASSSPSGVTDTQYF. The J gene is TRBJ2-3, the V gene TRBV7-9; 7 bases are a match to TRBD2. The trim removed 4 bases at V and 2 bases at J, leaving 6 bases unmatched. The CDR3 runs 15 residues. Germline CDR1 reads SEHNR; CDR2 reads FQNEAQ (reference sequence).

This sequence joins TRBV12-3 or TRBV12-4 and TRBJ2-5; a possible D gene is TRBD2 (5 bases). V dropped 5 bases and J dropped 0 bases, with 13 bases sitting between them. CDR3 length: 15 residues. CDR3: CASSRNGLHQETQYF. The CDR3, as DNA: TGTGCCAGCAGTCGCAACGGACTCCACCAAGAGACCCAGTACTTC.

This clonotype appeared many times. The chain combines TRBV29-1 with TRBJ2-3, with TRBD2 matching 10 bases. This CDR3 has 14 amino acids. V was clipped by 5 bases and J by 2 bases; unmatched bases: 4. Per the germline V gene, CDR1 is SQVTM and CDR2 is ANQGSEA. CDR3 sequence reads: CSVRLAGHTDTQYF. The CDR3 DNA sequence: TGCAGCGTTCGACTAGCGGGCCACACAGATACGCAGTATTTT.

This clonotype was seen a few times. V usage is TRBV20-1 and J usage is TRBJ1-5, with D maybe TRBD1 (6 bases). Trimming removed 3 bases at V and 4 bases at J, with 22 bases between. CDR1 and CDR2 from the germline V gene are DFQATT and SNEGSKA (reference sequence). The CDR3 is made up of 17 amino acids. The CDR3 region has the DNA TGCAGTGCTAGCGTGAGCCTCGGACAGATTTTTAATCAGCCCCAGCATTTT. This encodes CSASVSLGQIFNQPQHF.

This sequence joins TRBV19 and TRBJ1-5; D gene unclear. The CDR3 is 15 amino acids. The V gene lost 5 bases and the J gene lost 0 bases, with 11 bases spanning the gap. Germline V gene lookup returns CDR1 LNHDA and CDR2 SQIVND (reference sequence). CDR3 coding DNA: TGTGCCAGTAGTCCTCAGAGTTATAGCAATCAGCCCCAGCATTTT. This translates into CASSPQSYSNQPQHF.

This clonotype was observed at least ten times. This chain uses TRBV6-2 or TRBV6-3 with TRBJ2-1; 7 bases fit TRBD2. Looked up from germline, CDR1 is MNHEY and CDR2 is SVGEGT. The CDR3 spans 15 residues. The junction had 12 bases not matched to a gene; V was cut back by 7 bases and J by 6 bases. This CDR3 is CASTFLGLERNEQFF. CDR3 DNA sequence: TGTGCCAGCACCTTCCTCGGACTAGAGCGCAATGAGCAGTTCTTC.

The CDR3 coding sequence is TGCAGTGTTTGGGTGCCGGCTCGGGAGTATTTTGGATACGAGCAGTACTTC. Protein product: CSVWVPAREYFGYEQYF. This sequence joins TRBV20-1 and TRBJ2-7; possibly TRBD2 for D (6 bases). The CDR3 is made up of 17 amino acids. Germline V CDR1 and CDR2: DFQATT, SNEGSKA (reference sequence). V dropped 7 bases and J dropped 4 bases, with 29 bases sitting between them.

This clonotype was detected ten times or more. The chain joins TRBV10-3 to TRBJ2-2; D is possibly TRBD2 (6 bases). V lost 5 bases to trimming and J lost 2 bases, with 9 bases between them. The length of the CDR3 is 14 residues. In germline, CDR1 is ENHRY, CDR2 SYGVKD. The CDR3, as DNA: TGTGCCATCAGTCCGGGGGTCAACACCGGGGAGCTGTTTTTT. This translates into CAISPGVNTGELFF.

The gene calls are TRBV29-1 and TRBJ2-7; TRBD2 aligns across 9 bases. CDR1 and CDR2 from the germline V gene are SQVTM and ANQGSEA. With 3 bases clipped from V and 3 bases from J, the junction kept 9 bases outside the gene matches. CDR3 length: 15 residues. This CDR3 reads CSVETGLAGSYEQYF. The CDR3, as DNA: TGCAGCGTTGAGACGGGTCTAGCGGGAAGCTACGAGCAGTACTTC.